The rows below give T cell receptor beta chains drawn from one sample of a study of regulatory T cells in long-lasting Graves disease. Each CDR3 protein is one row after TCRdb ran MiXCR on the multiplex PCR reads. The sample includes 350,000 to 550,000 distinct CDR3 sequences, 14% to 15% of them seen just once. This sample was shared with a second study, whose subject was T cells in Graves' hyperthyroidism and ophthalmopathy.

Sample: peripheral blood mononuclear cells (PBMCs), taken at new diagnosis, from a patient treated with antithyroid drugs. These TCRs come from a woman aged 30 to 39 with Graves disease. Both conserved end residues are part of each CDR3. The D gene is left open where the match is weak.

j_gene	len	v_gene	d_gene	CDR3aa
TRBJ1-1	20	TRBV12-5	TRBD1	CASGPGTGTLGGLGNTEAFF
TRBJ2-1	14	TRBV6-1	TRBD2	CASSGQREVDEQFF
TRBJ1-3	15	TRBV2	-	CASIFTEGSGNTIYF
TRBJ2-3	21	TRBV11-2	TRBD2	CASSFRGRELAGAGSTDTQYF
TRBJ2-1	13	TRBV6-2/TRBV6-3	-	CATPTRECDEQFF
TRBJ2-7	12	TRBV6-1	-	CASSEAPNEQYF
TRBJ2-3	18	TRBV6-5	TRBD2	CASSYDGFIAGTPDTQYF
TRBJ1-4	15	TRBV6-5	-	CASSYSAVLGEKLFF
TRBJ2-2	19	TRBV20-1	TRBD2	CSARGDGAGGPKNTGELFF
TRBJ1-5	14	TRBV13	-	CASSPGAPGQPQHF
TRBJ2-1	17	TRBV12-3/TRBV12-4	TRBD2	CASRGLADLRSYNEQFF
TRBJ1-2	15	TRBV3-1	TRBD1	CASSQDRDRDYGYTF
TRBJ2-3	17	TRBV5-1	TRBD2	CASSPLRLAGDGDTQYF
-	15	TRBV19	-	CASSPRGRVDYEQYF
TRBJ1-4	16	TRBV18	-	CASSSSEGILREKLFF
TRBJ2-5	15	TRBV27	-	CASRHSMEIQETQYF
TRBJ2-5	14	TRBV6-1	-	CASSEGGVVETQYF
TRBJ2-7	16	TRBV4-1	TRBD2	CASSQVPPPGGYEQYF